Listed here are 2 T cell receptor beta chains from one sample, sequenced in a study of metastatic and nonmetastatic thyroid tumors. TCRdb reanalyzed the PCR reads with MiXCR. This sample has around 29,000 clones; roughly 19% occur once, and the top ten carry around two fifths. Thyroid surgery was performed in patients who had received no treatment beforehand. The material sequenced was blood. These receptors originate from a female donor with papillary thyroid cancer or a benign thyroid nodule (not recorded which). Some clones in this sample may be carry-over from other donors' samples.

This clone was recorded at least ten times. The chain links TRBV27 to TRBJ2-4, with a weak D call TRBD2 (5 bases). The CDR3 covers 15 residues. Germline V gene data show CDR1 as MNHEY and CDR2 as SMNVEV (reference sequence). Between the trimmed V and J ends, which lost 6 bases and 1 base, there was a span of 13 bases. The CDR3 sequence is CASSGPGFAKNIQYF. CDR3 sequence (DNA): TGTGCCAGCAGCGGGCCGGGGTTCGCCAAAAACATTCAGTACTTC.

This clone was observed many times. This CDR3 is missing its conserved last phenylalanine or tryptophan, likely due to a read error. The chain uses TRBV7-8 and TRBJ2-3, with 12 bases lining up with TRBD1. This CDR3 is built from 17 residues. The V segment lost 5 bases and the J segment 4 bases; nucleotides outside the gene matches: 10. Germline lookup yields CDR1 SGHVS and CDR2 FQNEAQ. CDR3 protein: CASSPSGQGAFSDTQYS. In DNA form, the CDR3 reads TGTGCCAGCAGCCCTTCGGGACAGGGGGCTTTTTCAGATACGCAGTATTCT.